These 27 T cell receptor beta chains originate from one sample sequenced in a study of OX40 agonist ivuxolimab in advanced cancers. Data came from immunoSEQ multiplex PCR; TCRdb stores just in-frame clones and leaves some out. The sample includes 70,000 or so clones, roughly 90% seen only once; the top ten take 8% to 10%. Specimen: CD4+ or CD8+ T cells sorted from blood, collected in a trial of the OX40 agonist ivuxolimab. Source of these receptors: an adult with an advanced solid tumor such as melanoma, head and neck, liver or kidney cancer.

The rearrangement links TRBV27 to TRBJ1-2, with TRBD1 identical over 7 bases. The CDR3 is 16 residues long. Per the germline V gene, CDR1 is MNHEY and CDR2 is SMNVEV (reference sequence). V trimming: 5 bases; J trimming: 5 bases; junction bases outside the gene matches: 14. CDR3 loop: CASSDLSRGQLYGYTF. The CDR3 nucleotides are TGTGCCAGCAGTGATCTTTCCCGGGGACAGCTTTATGGCTACACCTTC.

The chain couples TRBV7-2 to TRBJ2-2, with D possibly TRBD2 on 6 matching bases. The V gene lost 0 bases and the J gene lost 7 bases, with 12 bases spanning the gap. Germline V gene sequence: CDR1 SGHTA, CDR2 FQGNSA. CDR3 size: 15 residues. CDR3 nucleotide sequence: TGTGCCAGCAGCTTAGCGCCGTCGGGGGACGGGGAGCTGTTTTTT. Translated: CASSLAPSGDGELFF.

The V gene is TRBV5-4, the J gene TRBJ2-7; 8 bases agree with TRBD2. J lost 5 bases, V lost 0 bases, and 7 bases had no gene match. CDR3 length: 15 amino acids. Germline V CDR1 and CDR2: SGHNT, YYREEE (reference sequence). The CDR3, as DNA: TGTGCCAGCAGCTTGGCTGGCGGGGGGCGGGACGAGCAGTACTTC. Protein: CASSLAGGGRDEQYF. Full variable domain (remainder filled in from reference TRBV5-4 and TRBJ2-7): ETGVTQSPTHLIKTRGQQVTLRCSSQSGHNTVSWYQQALGQGPQFIFQYYREEENGRGNFPPRFSGLQFPNYSSELNVNALELDDSALYLCASSLAGGGRDEQYFGPGTRLTVT.

CDR3 protein: CAGTIIAGGFTDTQYF. The CDR3 nucleotides read TGCGCCGGGACCATAATCGCAGGGGGATTCACAGATACGCAGTATTTT. This chain uses TRBV4-1 with TRBJ2-3; 7 bases align to TRBD1. The V gene end was trimmed by 11 bases and the J gene end by 2 bases; junction bases not matched to a gene: 16. In germline, CDR1 is MGHRA, CDR2 YSYEKL. The length of the CDR3 is 16 residues.

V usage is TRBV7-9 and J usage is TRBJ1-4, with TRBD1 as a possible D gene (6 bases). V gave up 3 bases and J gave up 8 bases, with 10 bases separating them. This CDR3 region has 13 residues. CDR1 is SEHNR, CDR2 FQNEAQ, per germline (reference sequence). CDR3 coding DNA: TGTGCCAGCAGCTTTCCCGGACAGGAAAAACTGTTTTTT. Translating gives CASSFPGQEKLFF. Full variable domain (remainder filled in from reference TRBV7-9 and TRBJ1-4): DTGVSQNPRHKITKRGQNVTFRCDPISEHNRLYWYRQTLGQGPEFLTYFQNEAQLEKSRLLSDRFSAERPKGSFSTLEIQRTEQGDSAMYLCASSFPGQEKLFFGSGTQLSVL.

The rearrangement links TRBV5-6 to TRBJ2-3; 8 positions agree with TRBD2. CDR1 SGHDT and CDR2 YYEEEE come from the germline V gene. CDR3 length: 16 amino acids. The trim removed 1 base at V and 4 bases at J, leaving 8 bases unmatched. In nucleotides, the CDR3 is TGTGCCAGCAGCTTGTGGGGCGGGGGGCCCGCAGATACGCAGTATTTT. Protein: CASSLWGGGPADTQYF.

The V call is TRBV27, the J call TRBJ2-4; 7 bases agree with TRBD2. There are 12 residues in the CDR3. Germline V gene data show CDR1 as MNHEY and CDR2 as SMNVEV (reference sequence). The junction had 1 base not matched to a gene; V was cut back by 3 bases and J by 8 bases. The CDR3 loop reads CASSLGGDIQYF. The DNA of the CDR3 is TGTGCCAGCAGTTTGGGGGGGGACATTCAGTACTTC.

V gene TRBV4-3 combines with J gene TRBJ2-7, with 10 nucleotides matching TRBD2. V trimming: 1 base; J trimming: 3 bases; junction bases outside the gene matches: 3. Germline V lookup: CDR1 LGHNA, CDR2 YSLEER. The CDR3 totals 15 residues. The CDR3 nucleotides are TGCGCCAGCAGCCAAGGGACTAGCGGATACTACGAGCAGTACTTC. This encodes CASSQGTSGYYEQYF.

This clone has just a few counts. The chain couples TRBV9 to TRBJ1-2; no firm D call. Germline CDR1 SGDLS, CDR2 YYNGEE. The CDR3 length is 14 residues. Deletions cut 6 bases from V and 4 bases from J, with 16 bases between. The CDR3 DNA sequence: TGTGCCAGCACGGGTTCGGGCACTCTCTATGGCTACACCTTC. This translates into CASTGSGTLYGYTF.

This CDR3 is CASMTPDTQYF. The CDR3 region has the DNA TGTGCCAGCATGACCCCAGATACGCAGTATTTT. The rearrangement links TRBV27 to TRBJ2-3; D is ambiguous. The CDR3 length is 11 residues. Germline CDR1 MNHEY, CDR2 SMNVEV (reference sequence). The V end was cut by 7 bases, the J end by 4 bases, with 6 bases between.

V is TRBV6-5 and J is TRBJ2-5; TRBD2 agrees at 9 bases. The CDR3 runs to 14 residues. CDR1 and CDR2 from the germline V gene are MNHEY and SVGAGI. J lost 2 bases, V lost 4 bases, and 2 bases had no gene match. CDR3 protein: CASSLAGVQETQYF. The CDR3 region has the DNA TGTGCCAGCAGTTTAGCGGGGGTACAAGAGACCCAGTACTTC.

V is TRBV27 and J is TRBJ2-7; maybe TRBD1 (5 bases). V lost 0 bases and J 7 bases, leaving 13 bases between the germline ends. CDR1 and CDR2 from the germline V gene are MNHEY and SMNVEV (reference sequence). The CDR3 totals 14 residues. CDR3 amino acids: CASSLSPGHEEQYF. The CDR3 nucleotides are TGTGCCAGCAGTTTATCTCCCGGACACGAAGAGCAGTACTTC.

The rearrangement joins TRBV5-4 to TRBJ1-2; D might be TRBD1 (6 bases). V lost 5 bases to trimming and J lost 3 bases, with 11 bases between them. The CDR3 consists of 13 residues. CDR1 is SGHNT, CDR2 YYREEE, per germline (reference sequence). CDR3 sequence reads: CASRNRVDYGYTF. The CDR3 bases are TGTGCCAGCAGAAACAGGGTTGACTATGGCTACACCTTC. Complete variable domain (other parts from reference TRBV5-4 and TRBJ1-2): ETGVTQSPTHLIKTRGQQVTLRCSSQSGHNTVSWYQQALGQGPQFIFQYYREEENGRGNFPPRFSGLQFPNYSSELNVNALELDDSALYLCASRNRVDYGYTFGSGTRLTVV.

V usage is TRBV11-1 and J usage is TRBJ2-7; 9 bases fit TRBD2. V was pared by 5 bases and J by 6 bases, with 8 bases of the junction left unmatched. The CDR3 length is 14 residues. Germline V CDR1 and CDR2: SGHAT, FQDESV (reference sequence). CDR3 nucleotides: TGTGCCAGCAGCCCTATGGGACTAGCAGGCGAGCAGTACTTC. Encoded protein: CASSPMGLAGEQYF.

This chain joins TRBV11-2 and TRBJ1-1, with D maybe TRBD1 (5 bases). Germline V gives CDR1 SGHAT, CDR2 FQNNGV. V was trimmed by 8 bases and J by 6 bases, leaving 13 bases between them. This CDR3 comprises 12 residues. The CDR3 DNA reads TGTGCCAGCGTCTTACGGGGGTCTGAAGCTTTCTTT. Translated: CASVLRGSEAFF.

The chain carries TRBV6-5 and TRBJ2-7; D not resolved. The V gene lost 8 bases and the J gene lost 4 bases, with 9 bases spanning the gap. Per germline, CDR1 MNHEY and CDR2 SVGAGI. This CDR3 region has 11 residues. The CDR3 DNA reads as TGTGCCAGCCGCGGTATTTACGAGCAGTACTTC. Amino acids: CASRGIYEQYF.

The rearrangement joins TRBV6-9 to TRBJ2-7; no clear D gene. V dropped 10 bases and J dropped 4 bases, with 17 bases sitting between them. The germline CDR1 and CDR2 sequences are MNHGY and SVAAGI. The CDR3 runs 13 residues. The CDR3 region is CAKPVPRTYEQYF. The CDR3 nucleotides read TGTGCCAAACCGGTTCCTCGTACGTACGAGCAGTACTTC.

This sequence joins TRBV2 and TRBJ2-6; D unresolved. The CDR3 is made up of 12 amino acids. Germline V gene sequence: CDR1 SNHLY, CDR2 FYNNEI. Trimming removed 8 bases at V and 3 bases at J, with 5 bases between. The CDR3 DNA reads TGTGCCAGCGGGGTTGGGGCCAACGTCCTGACTTTC. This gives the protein CASGVGANVLTF.

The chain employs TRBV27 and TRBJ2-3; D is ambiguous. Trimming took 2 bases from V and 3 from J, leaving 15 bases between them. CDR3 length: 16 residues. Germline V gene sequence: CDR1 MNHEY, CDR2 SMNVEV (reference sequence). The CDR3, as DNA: TGTGCCAGCAGTTTAACGGGCCCCCTCGGGACAGATACGCAGTATTTT. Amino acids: CASSLTGPLGTDTQYF.

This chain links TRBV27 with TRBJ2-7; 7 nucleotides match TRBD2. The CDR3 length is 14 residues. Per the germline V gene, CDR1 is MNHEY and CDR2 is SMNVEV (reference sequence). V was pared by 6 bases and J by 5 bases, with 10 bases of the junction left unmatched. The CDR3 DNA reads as TGTGCCAGCAGCCGGGGGGTCCTCGGGGACGAGCAGTACTTC. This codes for CASSRGVLGDEQYF.

The CDR3 is CASSIDQGGYQPQHF. DNA of the CDR3: TGTGCCAGTAGTATAGATCAAGGGGGATACCAGCCCCAGCATTTT. V usage is TRBV19 and J usage is TRBJ1-5; maybe TRBD1 (6 bases). Trimming cost V 0 bases and J 7 bases, with 13 bases left between them. The germline gives CDR1 LNHDA, CDR2 SQIVND (reference sequence). This CDR3 spans 15 amino acids.

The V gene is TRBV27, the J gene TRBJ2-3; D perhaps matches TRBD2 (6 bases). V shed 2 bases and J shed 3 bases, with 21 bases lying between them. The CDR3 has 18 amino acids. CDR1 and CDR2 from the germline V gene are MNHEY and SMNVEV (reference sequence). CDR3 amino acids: CASSLESPGTLGTDTQYF. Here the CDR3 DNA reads TGTGCCAGCAGTTTAGAGAGCCCCGGGACTCTAGGAACAGATACGCAGTATTTT.

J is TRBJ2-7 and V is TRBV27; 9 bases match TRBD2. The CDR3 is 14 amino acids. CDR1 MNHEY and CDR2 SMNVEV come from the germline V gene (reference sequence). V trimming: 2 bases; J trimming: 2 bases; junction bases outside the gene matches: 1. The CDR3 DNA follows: TGTGCCAGCAGTTTAGCGGGGGGGACCTACGAGCAGTACTTC. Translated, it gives CASSLAGGTYEQYF.

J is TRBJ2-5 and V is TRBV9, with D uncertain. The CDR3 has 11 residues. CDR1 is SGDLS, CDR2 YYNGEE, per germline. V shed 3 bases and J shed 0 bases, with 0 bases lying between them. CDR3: CASSDQETQYF. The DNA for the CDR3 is TGTGCCAGCAGCGACCAAGAGACCCAGTACTTC.

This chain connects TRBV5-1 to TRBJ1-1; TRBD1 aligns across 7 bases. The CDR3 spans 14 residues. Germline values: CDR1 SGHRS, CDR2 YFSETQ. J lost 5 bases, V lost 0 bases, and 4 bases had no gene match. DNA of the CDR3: TGCGCCAGCAGCTTGGCCACAGGGGTTACTGAAGCTTTCTTT. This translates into CASSLATGVTEAFF.

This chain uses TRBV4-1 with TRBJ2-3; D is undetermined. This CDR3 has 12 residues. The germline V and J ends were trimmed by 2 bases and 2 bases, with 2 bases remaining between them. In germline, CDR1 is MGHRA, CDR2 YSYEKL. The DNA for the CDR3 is TGCGCCAGCAGCCAAACCACAGATACGCAGTATTTT. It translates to CASSQTTDTQYF.

The CDR3 DNA follows: TGTGCCAGCAGCCCTAGCGGGGGGAGGTACGAGCAGTACTTC. It yields the protein CASSPSGGRYEQYF. This sequence joins TRBV11-2 and TRBJ2-7, with 11 bases aligning to TRBD2. The CDR3 sequence is 14 residues long. CDR1 and CDR2 from the germline V gene are SGHAT and FQNNGV. The J segment lost 4 bases and the V segment lost 5 bases, leaving 4 bases of the junction unmatched.